The 17 T cell receptor beta chains in this list originate from one sample, sequenced in a study of blood T cell repertoires in COVID-19. Libraries were prepared by immunoSEQ multiplex PCR; TCRdb keeps only in-frame clonotypes and omits some of them. Of 260,000 or so clones listed, around 82% were seen once; the top ten hold roughly 5.8%. Input material: peripheral blood. Receptor source: a man older than 75 with acute or convalescent COVID-19.

The rearrangement joins TRBV19 to TRBJ2-7; TRBD2 aligns across 7 bases. The V gene's germline CDR1 is LNHDA and CDR2 SQIVND (reference sequence). This CDR3 is 14 amino acids long. V lost 8 bases and J lost 2; bases outside the gene matches: 9. This CDR3 is CASSGGGGAYEQYF. DNA of the CDR3: TGTGCCAGTTCGGGCGGCGGGGGTGCCTACGAGCAGTACTTC.

The gene calls are TRBV4-2 and TRBJ2-2, with 7 nucleotides matching TRBD2. Germline loops: CDR1 LGHNA, CDR2 YNFKEQ. The CDR3 is made up of 15 amino acids. Trimming cost V 1 base and J 2 bases; bases outside gene matches: 1. CDR3 in DNA: TGTGCCAGCAGCCAAGGCGGGAGAAACACCGGGGAGCTGTTTTTT. This encodes CASSQGGRNTGELFF.

The chain combines TRBV6-1 with TRBJ2-7; 7 bases fit TRBD1. J was trimmed by 6 bases and V by 1 base; bases with no gene match: 3. The germline V gene encodes CDR1 MNHNS and CDR2 SASEGT. The CDR3 consists of 13 residues. The CDR3 region has the DNA TGTGCCAGCAGTGAAGGGGACAGAATCGAGCAGTACTTC. It codes for CASSEGDRIEQYF.

V usage is TRBV3-1 (or the pseudogene TRBV3-2) and J usage is TRBJ2-7, with 8 bases fitting TRBD1. CDR3 size: 14 residues. The germline V gene has CDR1 LGHDT and CDR2 YNNKEL (reference sequence). V gave up 5 bases and J gave up 2 bases; unmatched junction bases: 5. CDR3 residues: CASSGRQGTYEQYF. In nucleotides, the CDR3 is TGTGCCAGCAGCGGCAGACAGGGGACCTACGAGCAGTACTTC.

V and J are TRBV5-1 and TRBJ2-7; 9 bases align to TRBD1. Germline assignment: CDR1 SGHRS and CDR2 YFSETQ. V was pared by 2 bases and J by 2 bases, with 5 bases of the junction left unmatched. This CDR3 region has 15 residues. CDR3 nucleotides: TGCGCCAGCAGCTTAACAGGGGGCGTGACCTACGAGCAGTACTTC. Amino acids: CASSLTGGVTYEQYF.

A note on this clone: A much larger clone lies a single base off, so this may be a read error. The CDR3 reads CASSGDSYGYTF. The CDR3 region has the DNA TGTGCCAGCAGCGGGGACAGCTATGGCTACACCTTC. The V call is TRBV9, the J call TRBJ1-2; 7 bases fit TRBD1. V gave up 3 bases and J gave up 4 bases; unmatched junction bases: 0. This CDR3 region has 12 residues. Germline loops: CDR1 SGDLS, CDR2 YYNGEE. The whole variable domain, remainder taken from reference TRBV9 and TRBJ1-2, is DSGVTQTPKHLITATGQRVTLRCSPRSGDLSVYWYQQSLDQGLQFLIQYYNGEERAKGNILERFSAQQFPDLHSELNLSSLELGDSALYFCASSGDSYGYTFGSGTRLTVV.

The gene calls are TRBV6-4 and TRBJ1-5; weak D call: TRBD1 (6 bases). V was pared by 9 bases and J by 7 bases, with 13 bases between. Germline CDR1 reads MRHNA; CDR2 reads SNTAGT. The CDR3 has 12 amino acids. CDR3 in DNA: TGTGCCAGAACAGGGTACGGCCAGCCCCAGCATTTT. Amino acid sequence: CARTGYGQPQHF.

The J gene is TRBJ2-3, the V gene TRBV11-2, with 8 bases identical to TRBD1. The V gene end was trimmed by 2 bases and the J gene end by 4 bases; junction bases not matched to a gene: 5. The CDR3 totals 15 residues. CDR1 and CDR2 (germline): SGHAT, FQNNGV. CDR3 nucleotides: TGTGCCAGCAGCTTATTACAGGGGGGATCAGATACGCAGTATTTT. It codes for CASSLLQGGSDTQYF.

The chain is built from TRBV6-5 and TRBJ2-1; TRBD2 matches 9 bases. V lost 8 bases, J lost 4 bases, and 9 bases stayed unmatched. From germline, CDR1 is MNHEY and CDR2 SVGAGI. The CDR3 loop spans 15 amino acids. In DNA form, the CDR3 reads TGTGCCAGCCATCTGGCGGGAGGGCCGTACAATGAGCAGTTCTTC. Its translation: CASHLAGGPYNEQFF.

V usage is TRBV28 and J usage is TRBJ2-7, with D possibly being TRBD2 (5 bases). Trimming took 9 bases from V and 2 from J, leaving 14 bases between them. Per germline, CDR1 MDHEN and CDR2 SYDVKM. CDR3 size: 13 residues. DNA of the CDR3: TGTGCCAGTATGGGGAGCGAGACCTACGAGCAGTACTTC. As protein: CASMGSETYEQYF. Together with reference TRBV28 and TRBJ2-7, the CDR3 gives the full variable domain: DVKVTQSSRYLVKRTGEKVFLECVQDMDHENMFWYRQDPGLGLRLIYFSYDVKMKEKGDIPEGYSVSREKKERFSLILESASTNQTSMYLCASMGSETYEQYFGPGTRLTVT.

The chain is built from TRBV7-2 and TRBJ1-1, with 7 bases fitting TRBD1. V lost 6 bases and J lost 4; bases outside the gene matches: 11. Germline V gene sequence: CDR1 SGHTA, CDR2 FQGNSA. The CDR3 has 15 residues. The CDR3 sequence is CASRPQGGIGTEAFF. Here the CDR3 DNA reads TGTGCCAGCAGACCTCAGGGGGGTATAGGCACTGAAGCTTTCTTT.

This chain links TRBV5-1 with TRBJ2-6; a weak D match, TRBD1 (5 bases). The V and J ends lost 4 bases and 0 bases respectively, with 11 bases between them. The CDR3 sequence is 16 residues long. Germline lookup yields CDR1 SGHRS and CDR2 YFSETQ. In nucleotides, the CDR3 is TGCGCCAGCAGCCCCTGGCAGGGCTCTGGGGCCAACGTCCTGACTTTC. Translated, it gives CASSPWQGSGANVLTF.

This clone was observed a single time. The chain carries TRBV3-1 (or the pseudogene TRBV3-2) and TRBJ1-6; possible D gene TRBD1, 6 bases. CDR3 length equals 13 residues. Germline-derived CDR1 and CDR2 are LGHDT and YNNKEL (reference sequence). Trimming took 1 base from V and 10 from J, leaving 8 bases between them. CDR3 sequence: CASSQATGSPLHF. The CDR3 DNA reads as TGTGCCAGCAGCCAAGCGACAGGATCACCCCTCCACTTT.

This clone has more than one count but fewer than ten. The chain joins TRBV7-3 to TRBJ2-1; no clear D. The CDR3 consists of 15 residues. Germline V CDR1 and CDR2: SGHTA, FQGTGA. Trimming took 1 base from V and 7 from J, leaving 14 bases between them. The CDR3 DNA follows: TGTGCCAGCAGCTTAAATTTAGGAGTGGGTAATGAGCAGTTCTTC. Its translation is CASSLNLGVGNEQFF. The entire variable domain, with the rest obtained from reference TRBV7-3 and TRBJ2-1, is as follows: GAGVSQTPSNKVTEKGKYVELRCDPISGHTALYWYRQSLGQGPEFLIYFQGTGAADDSGLPNDRFFAVRPEGSVSTLKIQRTERGDSAVYLCASSLNLGVGNEQFFGPGTRLTVL.

This clone has just a few counts. The gene calls are TRBV28 and TRBJ2-3; the D gene is possibly TRBD1 (5 bases). CDR1 is MDHEN and CDR2 is SYDVKM in the germline V gene. The CDR3 length is 15 residues. V was pared by 3 bases and J by 0 bases, with 10 bases between. The CDR3 loop reads CASSFRRASTDTQYF. DNA of the CDR3: TGTGCCAGCAGTTTCCGCAGGGCAAGCACAGATACGCAGTATTTT.

The chain carries TRBV14 and TRBJ1-6; 11 nucleotides agree with TRBD1. The CDR3 totals 15 residues. Germline V gives CDR1 SGHDN, CDR2 FVKESK. Germline trimming cut 3 bases from V and 8 bases from J; bases unmatched to any gene: 3. The CDR3 loop is CASSHPGQGDSPLHF. The DNA for the CDR3 is TGTGCCAGCAGCCACCCGGGACAGGGGGATTCACCCCTCCACTTT.

The rearrangement links TRBV7-9 to TRBJ2-3; 7 bases map to TRBD2. Trimming at V came to 5 bases and at J to 0 bases, leaving 8 bases not matched to a gene. Per germline, CDR1 SEHNR and CDR2 FQNEAQ (reference sequence). There are 16 residues in the CDR3. The CDR3 spells CASSQPSGPSTDTQYF. In DNA, the CDR3 is TGTGCCAGCAGCCAACCTAGCGGCCCTAGCACAGATACGCAGTATTTT.